These 7 T cell receptor beta chains were all obtained from the same sample, sequenced in a study of CD8+CD57+ T cells in acquired aplastic anemia. The sequenced patients had an expansion of CD8+CD57+ cells seen by flow cytometry. Profiling of TCR beta VDJ combinations and CDR3 sequences used genomic DNA as template. One entry per CDR3 protein, called by TCRdb with MiXCR from the reads. Of around 430,000 distinct CDR3 sequences in the sample, approximately 32% are singletons; the top ten hold 0.8% to 0.85%. The sequenced material came from sorted CD4+, CD8+, or CD8+CD57+ T cells (not recorded which) from PBMCs. The receptors were sampled from a human donor with aplastic anemia.

In its sample, this clonotype was seen many times. The chain recombines TRBV9 with TRBJ1-5; possibly TRBD1 for D (6 bases). This CDR3 has 14 residues. The germline V gene encodes CDR1 SGDLS and CDR2 YYNGEE. V lost 4 bases and J lost 4, with 12 bases in between. The CDR3, as DNA: TGTGCCAGCAGCCCTTACAGGGAAAATCAGCCCCAGCATTTT. Translation: CASSPYRENQPQHF.

With regard to this clonotype: Being one base from a much bigger clone, this may be a read error. Since the CDR3 does not end with the conserved phenylalanine or tryptophan, this likely comes from a read error. V is TRBV2 and J is TRBJ2-7; the D gene is possibly TRBD2 (5 bases). The CDR3 extends over 14 amino acids. Trimming removed 4 bases at V and 2 bases at J, with 12 bases between. The germline V gene has CDR1 SNHLY and CDR2 FYNNEI. The CDR3 DNA follows: TGTGCCAGCAGTGTCCTTGAGGGCCCCTACGAGCAGTACTCC. It encodes CASSVLEGPYEQYS.

This clonotype was counted many times. Here the CDR3 reads CASAEVSSYEQYF. The DNA for the CDR3 is TGCGCCAGCGCCGAGGTGTCCTCCTACGAGCAGTACTTC. The chain is built from TRBV10-2 and TRBJ2-7; unclear D gene. The V gene lost 8 bases and the J gene lost 0 bases, with 11 bases spanning the gap. CDR1 and CDR2 (germline): WSHSY, SAAADI. The CDR3 sequence is 13 residues long.

This clonotype was counted many times. V usage is TRBV2 and J usage is TRBJ1-6; perhaps TRBD1 as D (6 bases). With 8 bases removed from V and 10 bases from J, the gap between germline ends came to 12 bases. Germline CDR1 reads SNHLY; CDR2 reads FYNNEI. The CDR3 runs to 12 residues. This CDR3 is CASGVGGSPLHF. CDR3 in DNA: TGTGCCAGCGGGGTAGGGGGATCACCCCTCCACTTT.

This clonotype was detected a few times. This chain links TRBV5-5 with TRBJ1-1; 8 nucleotides line up with TRBD1. The CDR3 covers 15 residues. In germline, CDR1 is SGHKS, CDR2 YYEKEE (reference sequence). J lost 4 bases, V lost 1 base, and 6 bases had no gene match. CDR3 sequence: CASSLRTGIGTEAFF. Written as DNA, the CDR3 is TGTGCCAGCAGCTTGCGGACAGGGATTGGCACTGAAGCTTTCTTT.

This clonotype has only one observation. It may be a read error: a sequence one base away is much more abundant. The chain uses TRBV9 and TRBJ1-6, with unresolved D. Germline CDR1 reads SGDLS; CDR2 reads YYNGEE. The CDR3 extends over 15 amino acids. The germline V and J ends were trimmed by 4 bases and 7 bases, with 15 bases remaining between them. The CDR3 nucleotides read TGTGCCAGCAGCACTCGGGTAGACCCGAATTCACCCCTCCACTTT. Residues: CASSTRVDPNSPLHF.

The rearrangement links TRBV13 to TRBJ1-1; D perhaps matches TRBD1 (6 bases). V lost 4 bases and J lost 3, with 24 bases in between. The CDR3 has 18 amino acids. Germline CDR1 PRHDT, CDR2 FYEKMQ (reference sequence). CDR3: CASSSGAWGKFQDTEAFF. The CDR3 nucleotides read TGTGCCAGCAGCTCAGGGGCGTGGGGGAAGTTCCAGGACACTGAAGCTTTCTTT.